This section outlines one T cell receptor (beta chain) sequence together with its context. What this receptor recognizes is not known. The sample holds no much larger clone one base away, and base qualities are not on file. The sample belongs to a study of long-term antiretroviral therapy in people with HIV (dated by TCRdb to between 2021 and 2022). In the study overall: The earliest samples were collected approximately a decade before the 2015 WHO recommendation for immediate ART, a period when ART was typically delayed until CD4 counts fell. A retrospective serial study tested whether changes in peripheral blood TRB repertoire composition and diversity were associated with ART initiation and durable HIV suppression. A total of roughly 200 cryopreserved PBMC samples were contributed to the cohort by 30 adults with confirmed HIV infection, with samples collected serially over a mean of roughly six years (range 1-12). Of the roughly 27 participants with HIV, approximately twelve were female. Test extractions of a monoclonal T-cell line alongside approximately 34 polyclonal samples showed no cross-contamination during QIAcube processing.

To be included, a participant needed at least one PBMC sample from before ART initiation plus at least two post-ART samples. Every participant with HIV received treatment in the United States of America. Before DNA extraction, cryopreserved samples of 1-10 million PBMC were thawed and washed. At the time of the earliest PBMC sample, participants with HIV were aged between roughly 20 and 55 years. PBMC samples were contributed by each participant from 1-4 timepoints before ART initiation and 2-8 timepoints after ART initiation, with a median of 7 samples. For every participant, serial HIV viral load, CD4+ T-cell count, ART history and demographic data were obtained. A Qiagen kit on a QIAcube was used to extract genomic DNA from unsorted PBMC, with samples processed in batches of 12. The CDR3 goes from the cysteine to the phenylalanine over 15 residues. The entry retains the CDR3 DNA only, 45 bases that are in frame from base 1. CDR1 and CDR2 are read off the germline V gene as MNHNS and SASEGT. V loses 0 bases of germline sequence and J loses 0 bases, and the interval between the two ends is 8 bases.

The immunoSEQ hsTCRB v3.0 assay was used at survey level resolution to sequence the TRB variable region. TRB sequencing targeted a depth of about 40,000-50,000 T-cell genomes per sample. Pooled TRB libraries were sequenced on an Illumina MiSeq with a v3 150-cycle kit. The paper's processing steps were these. Repertoire analysis was performed in R inside a reproducible Nextflow workflow that covered QC, data transformation and analysis. Custom analyses were implemented in LymphoSeq2, an R package for AIRR-Seq data exploration. After excluding several samples that yielded fewer than 5000 total TRB sequences, approximately 180 HIV repertoires remained for analysis. Of the 188 retained HIV repertoires, about 61 were collected before and about 130 after ART initiation. Each repertoire was downsampled to 5000 TRB nucleotide sequences, and summary statistics were averaged across 100 downsampling iterations. Only TRB sequences with CDR3 regions of at least seven amino acids were retained for analysis. Diversity was measured with a Shannon entropy-derived clonality score and the Gini coefficient. In repertoire networks, the top 5000 CDR3 amino acid sequences were linked whenever an edit distance of one separated two sequences. Antigen specificity groups and MHC restriction were predicted for TRB CDR3 amino acid sequences with GLIPH2. To flag known associations with CMV, EBV, HIV or tissue antigens, CDR3 amino acid sequences were compared against VDJdb and McPAS-TCR. Pre-ART, post-ART and control groups were compared with Wilcoxon signed-rank tests and Holm-Bonferroni correction. TCRdb took over this immuneACCESS table, retaining in-frame rearrangements with V and J assigned. Such tables are incomplete; in checked studies, under half of the missing clones stem from an unresolved V gene, and the remainder is unexplained. That table gives V, J and clone size, and the DNA gave D and trimming. This sample lists some 36,000 clones; around 84% were detected once. About 5.3% of the sample goes to the ten largest clones.

What the study reported, not specific to this receptor: Owing to limited PBMC availability, only the TCR beta chain was sequenced, without alpha chain pairing. Samples dated from the mid-2000s to the late 2010s, and the ART regimens used may be less effective than current ones. No data were available on ART adherence, viral resistance or therapy changes, limiting inferences about post-ART repertoire changes. Because pre-ART samples had limited cell numbers, unsorted PBMC were profiled rather than sorted CD4+ and CD8+ T cells. Expanded TRB clones identified before ART initiation dominated the repertoire at all time points, although this dominance fluctuated and declined in many PLHIV after ART. ART initiation was associated with a significant increase in TRB diversity, but diversity stayed significantly below transplant donor controls even after long-term ART. CDR3 length ranges in HIV repertoires were narrower than in controls, and network structure suggested an antigen-experienced repertoire with only a slight naive shift after ART.

The material was unsorted PBMCs, obtained just over 2.7 years before starting antiretroviral therapy. The sequence derives from a woman aged 25 to 39 with HIV. Recombination linked TRBV6-1 to TRBJ2-5; no D segment can be confidently identified. The DNA sequence reads TGTGCCAGCAGTGAAGCGCTGGGGTACCAAGAGACCCAGTACTTC. Translated, it reads CASSEALGYQETQYF.